This T cell receptor beta chain was identified in a study of a mutant IDH1 vaccine in newly diagnosed glioma. Across the whole study: Treated patients comprised 62.5% males and approximately 38% females, mean age approximately 42 years. Prior therapy was radiotherapy, temozolomide, or both; most received both. Study observations and caveats: The vaccine induced immune responses, and these occurred in about 93% of patients.

The V end was cut by 6 bases, the J end by 7 bases, with 3 bases between. The CDR3 has 8 amino acids. Germline values: CDR1 DFQATT, CDR2 SNEGSKA (reference sequence). Sequenced by immunoSEQ multiplex PCR; TCRdb stores in-frame clones only, minus some. The sample includes some 61,000 clones, 70% to 90% of them seen just once. Worth noting for this clone: No antigen is known for it.

The time point: baseline, week 1 (first vaccination visit). The treatment denotes: pre-vaccination baseline after standard-of-care therapy. The sequencing here drew on PBMCs, taken from a glioma patient treated with radiotherapy, temozolomide or both. This chain uses TRBV20-1 with TRBJ1-1; D is undetermined. The source is a man aged 30 to 39 with glioma. CDR3 protein: CSASEAFF. DNA for the CDR3: TGCAGTGCCAGTGAAGCTTTCTTT.